The next 13 T cell receptor beta chains were all read from a single sample in a study of cytomegalovirus exposure and HLA in healthy donors. PCR used 60 Vbeta primers and 13 Jbeta primers. This table comes from immunoSEQ multiplex PCR, and its TCRdb copy is limited to in-frame clones, with some not included. This sample has about 190,000 clones, with about 86% found just once. The sequencing sample was made of PBMCs. The receptors come from a woman aged 25 to 39 in good health and CMV-seronegative.

V gene TRBV5-6 combines with J gene TRBJ1-2; the D is unclear. The V and J ends lost 3 bases and 4 bases respectively, with 7 bases between them. The CDR3 is 12 amino acids. Germline V CDR1 and CDR2: SGHDT, YYEEEE. The CDR3 DNA reads as TGTGCCAGCAGCTCCGGTCCCTATGGCTACACCTTC. Translation gives CASSSGPYGYTF.

The V gene is TRBV9, the J gene TRBJ2-5; no reliable D call. Deletions cut 4 bases from V and 1 base from J, with 14 bases between. Germline V gives CDR1 SGDLS, CDR2 YYNGEE. This CDR3 contains 15 residues. The CDR3 loop reads CASSHSRLAQETQYF. In DNA form, the CDR3 reads TGTGCCAGCAGCCATTCCCGCCTGGCCCAAGAGACCCAGTACTTC. The full variable domain, completed using reference TRBV9 and TRBJ2-5, is DSGVTQTPKHLITATGQRVTLRCSPRSGDLSVYWYQQSLDQGLQFLIQYYNGEERAKGNILERFSAQQFPDLHSELNLSSLELGDSALYFCASSHSRLAQETQYFGPGTRLLVL.

This clone was recorded a few times. V usage is TRBV14 and J usage is TRBJ1-2; 9 positions match TRBD1. V was clipped by 5 bases and J by 7 bases; unmatched bases: 5. Germline loops: CDR1 SGHDN, CDR2 FVKESK. The CDR3 has 13 amino acids. CDR3 residues: CASSWDRDTGYTF. The CDR3 nucleotides are TGTGCCAGCAGCTGGGACAGGGATACTGGCTACACCTTC.

This clone was recorded only once. V gene TRBV25-1 combines with J gene TRBJ2-1, with 7 bases lining up with TRBD2. Germline loops: CDR1 MGHDK, CDR2 SYGVNS. CDR3 length: 11 amino acids. Trimming cost V 6 bases and J 12 bases; bases outside gene matches: 5. The CDR3 sequence is CASRAGVAQFF. The CDR3, as DNA: TGTGCCAGCAGGGCGGGGGTGGCGCAGTTCTTC. Based on the CDR3 plus reference TRBV25-1 and TRBJ2-1, the full variable domain is EADIYQTPRYLVIGTGKKITLECSQTMGHDKMYWYQQDPGMELHLIHYSYGVNSTEKGDLSSESTVSRIRTEHFPLTLESARPSHTSQYLCASRAGVAQFFGPGTRLTVL.

The gene calls are TRBV5-4 and TRBJ2-5, with 15 bases matching TRBD2. CDR1 is SGHNT and CDR2 is YYREEE in the germline V gene (reference sequence). The ends lost 4 bases at V and 5 bases at J; junction bases unmatched: 3. This CDR3 region has 15 residues. Written as DNA, the CDR3 is TGTGCCAGCAGCACGGGGACTAGCGGGAGGGAGACCCAGTACTTC. As protein: CASSTGTSGRETQYF.

Turning to this clone: At the DNA level, this CDR3 is encoded by other sequences in the same sample as well. V gene TRBV5-1 combines with J gene TRBJ2-5, with D tentatively TRBD2 (5 bases). This CDR3 is built from 14 residues. V was pared by 0 bases and J by 2 bases, with 8 bases between. From germline, CDR1 is SGHRS and CDR2 YFSETQ. This CDR3 reads CASSLVSGQETQYF. The CDR3 DNA reads as TGCGCCAGCAGCTTGGTGAGCGGACAAGAGACCCAGTACTTC.

Turning to this clone: The sample contains more than one DNA sequence encoding this CDR3. The V gene is TRBV5-1, the J gene TRBJ1-2, with 9 bases identical to TRBD1. CDR3 length equals 16 residues. V trimming: 4 bases; J trimming: 6 bases; junction bases outside the gene matches: 13. CDR1 SGHRS and CDR2 YFSETQ come from the germline V gene. CDR3 DNA sequence: TGCGCCAGCAGCCCCCTCCCCGGGACAGGGTTCCATGGCTACACCTTC. It encodes CASSPLPGTGFHGYTF.

The chain carries TRBV18 and TRBJ1-4; 7 positions match TRBD1. With V trimmed by 4 bases and J by 4 bases, 6 bases remained unmatched. CDR3 size: 15 residues. Germline assignment: CDR1 KGHSH and CDR2 LQKENI. CDR3 sequence reads: CASSRRTGNNEKLFF. As DNA, the CDR3 is TGTGCCAGCTCACGCAGGACAGGCAATAATGAAAAACTGTTTTTT.

The chain carries TRBV15 and TRBJ2-3, with D possibly being TRBD2 (6 bases). Trimming cost V 4 bases and J 2 bases, with 13 bases left between them. Looked up from germline, CDR1 is LNHNV and CDR2 is YYDKDF (reference sequence). The CDR3 runs 15 residues. Written as DNA, the CDR3 is TGTGCCACCAGCAACGGGAGACTTTACACAGATACGCAGTATTTT. This gives the protein CATSNGRLYTDTQYF.

There are a few counts of this clone. V gene TRBV29-1 combines with J gene TRBJ2-7, with 8 bases that match TRBD1. This CDR3 contains 13 residues. Germline CDR1 is SQVTM and CDR2 is ANQGSEA. After removal of 6 bases from V and 5 bases from J, the junction contained 9 bases not matched to a gene. This CDR3 reads CSVAADRVNEQYF. The CDR3 DNA reads TGCAGCGTCGCGGCGGACAGGGTTAACGAGCAGTACTTC.

This chain links TRBV2 with TRBJ2-1; 9 nucleotides line up with TRBD1. The CDR3 contains 13 residues. Unmatched junction bases numbered 7, after V lost 6 bases and J lost 10 bases. Germline lookup yields CDR1 SNHLY and CDR2 FYNNEI. The CDR3 is CASRGTGLAEQFF. The CDR3 region has the DNA TGTGCCAGCAGGGGGACAGGGTTGGCGGAGCAGTTCTTC.

This chain links TRBV2 with TRBJ2-5; 9 bases fit TRBD1. Per germline, CDR1 SNHLY and CDR2 FYNNEI. This CDR3 has 15 residues. V lost 6 bases and J lost 4; bases outside the gene matches: 9. The CDR3 here is CASRGTGMLGETQYF. CDR3 DNA: TGTGCCAGCAGGGGGACAGGGATGTTAGGAGAGACCCAGTACTTC.

V and J are TRBV6-5 and TRBJ1-5; perhaps TRBD1 as D (6 bases). The CDR3 loop spans 14 amino acids. Trimming removed 6 bases from V and 4 bases from J, with 13 bases in between. Germline V gene data show CDR1 as MNHEY and CDR2 as SVGAGI. CDR3 loop: CASRSRGTNQPQHF. DNA for the CDR3: TGTGCCAGCAGGTCCAGGGGCACAAATCAGCCCCAGCATTTT.